This T cell receptor beta chain derives from a study of blood T cell repertoires in COVID-19. Sequenced by immunoSEQ multiplex PCR; TCRdb stores in-frame clones only, minus some. Of fewer than 70,000 clones in the sample, roughly 80% were seen once. This clone has only a few counts. The CDR3 runs 16 residues. Germline values: CDR1 SGDLS, CDR2 YYNGEE. V lost 3 bases and J lost 0; bases outside the gene matches: 5. The clonotype comes from a woman older than 75 with acute or convalescent COVID-19. The chain uses TRBV9 and TRBJ2-3; 9 bases are shared with TRBD2. The sample taken for sequencing was peripheral blood. The CDR3 is CASSGGTSRSTDTQYF. CDR3 coding DNA: TGTGCCAGCAGCGGGGGGACTAGCCGAAGCACAGATACGCAGTATTTT. Based on the CDR3 plus reference TRBV9 and TRBJ2-3, the full variable domain is DSGVTQTPKHLITATGQRVTLRCSPRSGDLSVYWYQQSLDQGLQFLIQYYNGEERAKGNILERFSAQQFPDLHSELNLSSLELGDSALYFCASSGGTSRSTDTQYFGPGTRLTVL.